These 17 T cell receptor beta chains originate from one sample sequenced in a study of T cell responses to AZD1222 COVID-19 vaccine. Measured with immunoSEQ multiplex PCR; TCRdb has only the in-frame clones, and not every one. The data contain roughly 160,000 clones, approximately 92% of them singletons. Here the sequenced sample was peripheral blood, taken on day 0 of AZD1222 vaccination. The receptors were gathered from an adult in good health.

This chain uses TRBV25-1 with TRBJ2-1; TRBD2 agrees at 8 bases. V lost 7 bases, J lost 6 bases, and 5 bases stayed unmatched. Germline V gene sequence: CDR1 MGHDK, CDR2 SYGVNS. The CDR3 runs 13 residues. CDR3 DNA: TGTGCCAGCACTAGACTAGCGTCCAATGAGCAGTTCTTC. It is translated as CASTRLASNEQFF. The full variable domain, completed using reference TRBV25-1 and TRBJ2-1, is EADIYQTPRYLVIGTGKKITLECSQTMGHDKMYWYQQDPGMELHLIHYSYGVNSTEKGDLSSESTVSRIRTEHFPLTLESARPSHTSQYLCASTRLASNEQFFGPGTRLTVL.

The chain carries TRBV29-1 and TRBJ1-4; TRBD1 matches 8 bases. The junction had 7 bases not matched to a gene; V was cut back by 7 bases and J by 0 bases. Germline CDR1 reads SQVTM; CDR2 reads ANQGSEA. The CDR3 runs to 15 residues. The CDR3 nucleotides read TGCAGCGCCTACGGACAGGGAGCAACTAATGAAAAACTGTTTTTT. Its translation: CSAYGQGATNEKLFF.

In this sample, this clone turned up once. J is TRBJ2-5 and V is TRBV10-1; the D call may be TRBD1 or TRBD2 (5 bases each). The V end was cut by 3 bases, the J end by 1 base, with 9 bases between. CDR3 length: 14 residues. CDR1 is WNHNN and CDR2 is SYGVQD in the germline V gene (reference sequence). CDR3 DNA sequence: TGCGCCAGCAGTGATAACGGGGCCCAAGAGACCCAGTACTTC. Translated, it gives CASSDNGAQETQYF.

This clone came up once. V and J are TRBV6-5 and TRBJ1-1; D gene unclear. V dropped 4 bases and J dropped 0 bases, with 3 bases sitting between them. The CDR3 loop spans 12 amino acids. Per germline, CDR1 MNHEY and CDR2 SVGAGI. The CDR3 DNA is TGTGCCAGCAGTTTTGTGAACACTGAAGCTTTCTTT. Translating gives CASSFVNTEAFF.

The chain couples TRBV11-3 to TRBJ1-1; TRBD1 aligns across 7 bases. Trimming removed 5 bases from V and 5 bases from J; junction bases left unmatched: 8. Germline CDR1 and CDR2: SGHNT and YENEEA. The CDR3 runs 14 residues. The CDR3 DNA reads TGTGCCAGCAGCCTGACAGGGCTGGGGACTGAAGCTTTCTTT. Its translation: CASSLTGLGTEAFF.

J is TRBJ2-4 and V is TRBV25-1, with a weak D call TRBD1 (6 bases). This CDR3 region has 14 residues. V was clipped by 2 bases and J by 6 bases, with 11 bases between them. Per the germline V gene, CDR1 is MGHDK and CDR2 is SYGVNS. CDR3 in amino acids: CASSETGWGNIQYF. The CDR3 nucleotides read TGTGCCAGCAGTGAAACAGGGTGGGGAAACATTCAGTACTTC.

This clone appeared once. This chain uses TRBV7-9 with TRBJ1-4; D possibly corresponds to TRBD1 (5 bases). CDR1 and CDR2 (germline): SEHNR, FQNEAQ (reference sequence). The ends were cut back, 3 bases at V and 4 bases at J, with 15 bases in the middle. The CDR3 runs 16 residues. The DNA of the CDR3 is TGTGCCAGCAGCTTGGTTTCCGGGGGTGATAATGAAAAACTGTTTTTT. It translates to CASSLVSGGDNEKLFF.

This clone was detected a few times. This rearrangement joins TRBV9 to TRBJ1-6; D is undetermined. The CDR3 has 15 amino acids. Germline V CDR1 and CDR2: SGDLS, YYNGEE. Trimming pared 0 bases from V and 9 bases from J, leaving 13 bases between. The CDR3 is CASSVEAGRSSPLHF. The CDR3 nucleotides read TGTGCCAGCAGCGTAGAAGCGGGAAGGTCTTCACCCCTCCACTTT.

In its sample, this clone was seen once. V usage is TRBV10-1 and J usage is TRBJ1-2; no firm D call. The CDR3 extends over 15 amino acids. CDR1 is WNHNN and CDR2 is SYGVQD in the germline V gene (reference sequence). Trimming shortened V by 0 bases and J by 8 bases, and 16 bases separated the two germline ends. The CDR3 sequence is CASSESLLDMRGYTF. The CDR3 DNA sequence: TGCGCCAGCAGTGAGTCCCTTTTAGACATGAGGGGCTACACCTTC.

The CDR3 spells CASSTTGGDQPQHF. In nucleotides, the CDR3 is TGTGCCAGCAGTACAACAGGGGGGGATCAGCCCCAGCATTTT. V usage is TRBV6-5 and J usage is TRBJ1-5, with 8 positions matching TRBD1. The V gene's germline CDR1 is MNHEY and CDR2 SVGAGI. With V trimmed by 5 bases and J by 5 bases, 5 bases remained unmatched. The CDR3 spans 14 residues.

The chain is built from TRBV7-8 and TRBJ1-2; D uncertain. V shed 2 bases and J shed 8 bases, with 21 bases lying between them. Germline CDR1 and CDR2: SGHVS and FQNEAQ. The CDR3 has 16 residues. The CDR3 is CASSLSGAGDDRGYTF. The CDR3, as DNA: TGTGCCAGCAGCTTATCTGGCGCGGGAGACGACCGGGGCTACACCTTC.

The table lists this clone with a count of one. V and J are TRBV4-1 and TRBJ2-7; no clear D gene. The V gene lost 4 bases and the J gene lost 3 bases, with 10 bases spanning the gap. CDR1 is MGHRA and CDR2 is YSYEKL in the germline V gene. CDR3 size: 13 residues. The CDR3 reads CASSPGADYEQYF. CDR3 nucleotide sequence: TGCGCCAGCAGCCCCGGCGCAGACTACGAGCAGTACTTC.

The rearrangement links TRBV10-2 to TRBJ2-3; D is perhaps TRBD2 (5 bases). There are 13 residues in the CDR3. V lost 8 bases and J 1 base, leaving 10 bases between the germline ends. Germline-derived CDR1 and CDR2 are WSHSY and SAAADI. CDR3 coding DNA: TGCGCCAGCTCCCTGAGGGGCACAGATACGCAGTATTTT. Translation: CASSLRGTDTQYF.

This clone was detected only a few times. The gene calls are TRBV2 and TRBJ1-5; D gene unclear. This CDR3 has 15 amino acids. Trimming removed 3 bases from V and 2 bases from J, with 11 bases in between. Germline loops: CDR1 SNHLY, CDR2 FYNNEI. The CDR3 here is CASSEEYGGNQPQHF. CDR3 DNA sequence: TGTGCCAGCAGTGAGGAGTATGGGGGCAATCAGCCCCAGCATTTT.

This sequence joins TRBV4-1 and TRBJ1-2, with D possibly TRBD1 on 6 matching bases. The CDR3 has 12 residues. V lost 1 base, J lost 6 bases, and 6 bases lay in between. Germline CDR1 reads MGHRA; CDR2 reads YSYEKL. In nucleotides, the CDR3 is TGCGCCAGCAGCCAAGCAGGGGATGGCTACACCTTC. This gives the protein CASSQAGDGYTF.

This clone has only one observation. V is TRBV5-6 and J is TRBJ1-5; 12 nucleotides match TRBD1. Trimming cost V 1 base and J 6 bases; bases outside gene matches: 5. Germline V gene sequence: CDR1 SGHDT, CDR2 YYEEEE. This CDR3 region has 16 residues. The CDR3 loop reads CASSLYGTGGSQPQHF. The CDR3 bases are TGTGCCAGCAGCTTGTATGGGACAGGGGGCAGTCAGCCCCAGCATTTT.

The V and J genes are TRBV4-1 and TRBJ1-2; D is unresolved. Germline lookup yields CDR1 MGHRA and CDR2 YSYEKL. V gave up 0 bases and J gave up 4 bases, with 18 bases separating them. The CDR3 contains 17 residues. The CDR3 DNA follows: TGCGCCAGCAGCCAAGATCCCCCAGGCTCAGAGACCTATGGCTACACCTTC. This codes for CASSQDPPGSETYGYTF.